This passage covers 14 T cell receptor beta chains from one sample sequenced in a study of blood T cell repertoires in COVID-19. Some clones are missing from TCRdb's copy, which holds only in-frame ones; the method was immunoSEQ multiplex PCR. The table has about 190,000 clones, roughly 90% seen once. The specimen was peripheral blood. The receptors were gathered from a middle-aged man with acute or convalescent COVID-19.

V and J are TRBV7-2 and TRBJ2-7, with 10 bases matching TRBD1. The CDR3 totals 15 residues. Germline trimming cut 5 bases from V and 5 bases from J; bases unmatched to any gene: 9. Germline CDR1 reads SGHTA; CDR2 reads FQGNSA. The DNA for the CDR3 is TGTGCCAGCAGCCCCAGACAGGGGGCGTGGAACGAGCAGTACTTC. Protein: CASSPRQGAWNEQYF.

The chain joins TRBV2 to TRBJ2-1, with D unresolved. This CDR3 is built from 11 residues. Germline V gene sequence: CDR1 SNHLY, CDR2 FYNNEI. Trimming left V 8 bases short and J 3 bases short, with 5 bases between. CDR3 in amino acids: CASVDYNEQFF. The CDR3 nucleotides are TGTGCCAGCGTAGACTACAATGAGCAGTTCTTC.

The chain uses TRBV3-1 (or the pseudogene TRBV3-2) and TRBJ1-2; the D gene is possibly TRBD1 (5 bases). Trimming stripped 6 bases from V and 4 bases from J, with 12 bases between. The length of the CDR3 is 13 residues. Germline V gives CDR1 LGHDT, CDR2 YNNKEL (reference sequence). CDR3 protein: CASRGLNGYGYTF. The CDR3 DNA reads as TGTGCCAGCAGGGGGCTGAATGGCTATGGCTACACCTTC.

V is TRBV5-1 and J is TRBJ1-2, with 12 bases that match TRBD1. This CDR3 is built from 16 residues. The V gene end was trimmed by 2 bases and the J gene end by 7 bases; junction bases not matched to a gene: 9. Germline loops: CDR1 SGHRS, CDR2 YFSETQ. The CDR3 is CASSFVTGTGGRGYTF. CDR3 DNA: TGCGCCAGCAGCTTTGTGACCGGGACAGGGGGCCGTGGCTACACCTTC.

CDR3 coding DNA: TGTGCCAGCAGTGGGCGGGATACGCTCTTTTATGGCTACACCTTC. This translates into CASSGRDTLFYGYTF. The chain couples TRBV2 to TRBJ1-2; D is undetermined. This CDR3 has 15 residues. The ends were cut back, 4 bases at V and 5 bases at J, with 17 bases in the middle. CDR1 SNHLY and CDR2 FYNNEI come from the germline V gene.

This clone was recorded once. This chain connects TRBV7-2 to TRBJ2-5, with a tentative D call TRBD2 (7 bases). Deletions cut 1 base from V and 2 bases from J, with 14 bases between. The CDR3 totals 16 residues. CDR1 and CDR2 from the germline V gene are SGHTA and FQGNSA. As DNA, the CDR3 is TGTGCCAGCAGCTTAGTTTTGCGGGGGCCTCAAGAGACCCAGTACTTC. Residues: CASSLVLRGPQETQYF.

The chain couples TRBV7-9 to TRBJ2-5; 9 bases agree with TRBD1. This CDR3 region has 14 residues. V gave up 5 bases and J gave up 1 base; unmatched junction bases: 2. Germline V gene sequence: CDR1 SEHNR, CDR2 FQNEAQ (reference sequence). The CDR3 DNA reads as TGTGCCAGCAGCCCGGGACAGGGCCAAGAGACCCAGTACTTC. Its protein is CASSPGQGQETQYF. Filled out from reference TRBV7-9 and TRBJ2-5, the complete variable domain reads DTGVSQNPRHKITKRGQNVTFRCDPISEHNRLYWYRQTLGQGPEFLTYFQNEAQLEKSRLLSDRFSAERPKGSFSTLEIQRTEQGDSAMYLCASSPGQGQETQYFGPGTRLLVL.

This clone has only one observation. The CDR3 bases are TGTGCCTGGAGTGATTCAGGGGGCAATGAGCAGTTCTTC. Protein product: CAWSDSGGNEQFF. This chain uses TRBV30 with TRBJ2-1; 7 bases align to TRBD1. After removal of 1 base from V and 6 bases from J, the junction contained 3 bases not matched to a gene. The CDR3 sequence is 13 residues long. Germline CDR1 GTSNPN, CDR2 SVGIG (reference sequence).

The CDR3 loop is CASSYSPSESTDTQYF. DNA of the CDR3: TGTGCCAGCAGTTACTCGCCTAGCGAATCCACAGATACGCAGTATTTT. The chain carries TRBV6-6 and TRBJ2-3, with D tentatively TRBD2 (6 bases). V was cut by 0 bases and J by 2 bases, with 12 bases left in between. The V gene's germline CDR1 is MNHNY and CDR2 SVGAGI (reference sequence). This CDR3 spans 16 amino acids.

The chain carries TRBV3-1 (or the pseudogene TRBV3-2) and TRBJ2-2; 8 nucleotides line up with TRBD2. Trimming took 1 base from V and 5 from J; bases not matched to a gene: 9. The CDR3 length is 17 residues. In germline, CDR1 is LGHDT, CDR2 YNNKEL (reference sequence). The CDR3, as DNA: TGTGCCAGCAGCCAAGCTGGCATAGCGGGGTTGACCGGGGAGCTGTTTTTT. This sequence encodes CASSQAGIAGLTGELFF.

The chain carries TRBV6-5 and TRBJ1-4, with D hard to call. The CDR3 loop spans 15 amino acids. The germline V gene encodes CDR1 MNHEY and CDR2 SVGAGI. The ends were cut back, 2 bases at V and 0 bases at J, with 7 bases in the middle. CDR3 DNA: TGTGCCAGCAGTTACGTGAGCGCAACTAATGAAAAACTGTTTTTT. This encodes CASSYVSATNEKLFF.

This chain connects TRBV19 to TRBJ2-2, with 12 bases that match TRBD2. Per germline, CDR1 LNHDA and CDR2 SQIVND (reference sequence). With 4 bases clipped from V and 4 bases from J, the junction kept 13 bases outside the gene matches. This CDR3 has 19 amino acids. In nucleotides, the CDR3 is TGTGCCAGTAGTACACCTCTAGCGGGGGGGCCCGGGGGCACCGGGGAGCTGTTTTTT. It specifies CASSTPLAGGPGGTGELFF.

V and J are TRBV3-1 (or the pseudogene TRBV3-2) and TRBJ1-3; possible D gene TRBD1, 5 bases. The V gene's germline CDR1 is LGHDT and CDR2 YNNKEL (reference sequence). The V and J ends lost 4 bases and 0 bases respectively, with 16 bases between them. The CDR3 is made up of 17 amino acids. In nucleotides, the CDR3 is TGTGCCAGCAGCCCTATGATTCAGGGTTTCTCTGGAAACACCATATATTTT. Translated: CASSPMIQGFSGNTIYF.

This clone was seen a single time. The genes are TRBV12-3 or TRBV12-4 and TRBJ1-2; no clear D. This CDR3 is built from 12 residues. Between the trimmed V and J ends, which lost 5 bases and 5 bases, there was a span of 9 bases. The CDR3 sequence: CASSGLGYGYTF. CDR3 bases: TGTGCCAGCAGTGGACTCGGATATGGCTACACCTTC.